This T cell receptor (beta chain) originates from a study of T-cell memory formation after mild COVID-19. Study-level points and caveats: Largely, contracting CD4+ clones fell within CM and EM, and contracting CD8+ clones within EMRA.

This clonotype was picked up a small number of times. Its target is not known. TCRdb itself ran the 5' RACE reads through MiXCR, one entry per CDR3 protein. The sample has 130,000 to 150,000 distinct CDR3 sequences; about 6.1% are singletons. Trimming stripped 1 base from V and 3 bases from J, with 9 bases between. This CDR3 spans 14 amino acids. Sequenced input: PBMCs or a T cell subset sorted from them (not recorded which). The receptor comes from an adult woman who had mild COVID-19 (a few samples of this study predate the infection). Cell type and time point are not known. The chain recombines TRBV12-3 or TRBV12-4 with TRBJ1-2; a possible D gene is TRBD1 (5 bases). The CDR3 nucleotides are TGTGCCAGCAGTTTAGGGGGGTGGGACTATGGCTACACCTTC. As protein: CASSLGGWDYGYTF.